This is a list of T cell receptor beta chains from one sample in a study of cytomegalovirus exposure and HLA in healthy donors. Method: immunoSEQ multiplex PCR; TCRdb's copy keeps in-frame clones and lacks some. The sample shows 65,000 or so clones, approximately 94% of them seen only once. Sequencing was performed on PBMCs. The receptor set was obtained from a man aged 18 to 30 in good health and CMV-seropositive. Each CDR3 is given without its conserved first and last residue. A D gene is named only where the DNA matches it firmly.

D gene: -
V gene: TRBV2
CDR3 length: 8
CDR3 protein: ASSMNEQF

D gene: TRBD2
V gene: TRBV4-3
CDR3 length: 15
CDR3 protein: ASSQDKTSGSTDTQY

D gene: -
V gene: TRBV4-2
CDR3 length: 16
CDR3 protein: ASSRLAAGLVGHNEQF

D gene: TRBD1
V gene: TRBV4-1
CDR3 length: 17
CDR3 protein: ASSAPGTGSLEKQFEQF

D gene: TRBD2
V gene: TRBV7-2
CDR3 length: 14
CDR3 protein: ASSVRTSGRPGELF

D gene: -
V gene: TRBV9
CDR3 length: 10
CDR3 protein: ASSVATGELF

D gene: -
V gene: TRBV18
CDR3 length: 12
CDR3 protein: ASSPPTYTDTQY

D gene: TRBD1
V gene: TRBV2
CDR3 length: 13
CDR3 protein: ASSGQGANTGELF

D gene: TRBD1
V gene: TRBV2
CDR3 length: 12
CDR3 protein: ASNILGQANIQY

D gene: TRBD1
V gene: TRBV7-3
CDR3 length: 13
CDR3 protein: ASSSTTGLTYEQY

D gene: -
V gene: TRBV27
CDR3 length: 12
CDR3 protein: ASGSFLAKNIQY

D gene: -
V gene: TRBV6-5
CDR3 length: 12
CDR3 protein: ASSYDDTNTEAF

D gene: TRBD1
V gene: TRBV4-1
CDR3 length: 14
CDR3 protein: ASSLRDRGPDQPQH

D gene: -
V gene: TRBV7-9
CDR3 length: 13
CDR3 protein: ASSLDWTELYGYT

D gene: TRBD2
V gene: TRBV30
CDR3 length: 13
CDR3 protein: AWSVRGGTGDTQY

D gene: TRBD1
V gene: TRBV18
CDR3 length: 14
CDR3 protein: ASSSRTGVIRTEAF

D gene: -
V gene: TRBV18
CDR3 length: 13
CDR3 protein: ASSPPGGLAETQY

D gene: -
V gene: TRBV4-1
CDR3 length: 12
CDR3 protein: ASSPSDFYTEAF

D gene: TRBD2
V gene: TRBV28
CDR3 length: 17
CDR3 protein: ASSGGRRLAGINSYEQY

D gene: TRBD1
V gene: TRBV5-4
CDR3 length: 13
CDR3 protein: AILSTGVNYNEQF

D gene: -
V gene: TRBV27
CDR3 length: 13
CDR3 protein: ASSLRGGSGEKLF

D gene: -
V gene: TRBV19
CDR3 length: 12
CDR3 protein: ASSSRGLGNTIY

D gene: -
V gene: TRBV9
CDR3 length: 14
CDR3 protein: ASSVVGGFGGNTIY

D gene: -
V gene: TRBV5-1
CDR3 length: 12
CDR3 protein: ASSLDTGNYGYT

D gene: -
V gene: TRBV9
CDR3 length: 13
CDR3 protein: ASSVVQGRTGELF

D gene: -
V gene: TRBV6-6
CDR3 length: 10
CDR3 protein: ASSRQVDGYT

D gene: TRBD1
V gene: TRBV6-6
CDR3 length: 13
CDR3 protein: ASSPGTGFNQPQH

D gene: -
V gene: TRBV7-9
CDR3 length: 15
CDR3 protein: ASSLVRGMKNTGELF

D gene: TRBD1
V gene: TRBV7-9
CDR3 length: 17
CDR3 protein: ASSPGFGTGESSGNTIY

D gene: -
V gene: TRBV4-1
CDR3 length: 13
CDR3 protein: ASSPQGNVNTEAF

D gene: TRBD1
V gene: TRBV6-6
CDR3 length: 13
CDR3 protein: ASTPGGPTNYGYT

D gene: -
V gene: TRBV27
CDR3 length: 10
CDR3 protein: ASSLRPDTQY

D gene: -
V gene: TRBV28
CDR3 length: 13
CDR3 protein: ASTIVGDGSYEQY

D gene: -
V gene: TRBV7-2
CDR3 length: 13
CDR3 protein: ASSLTELSYNEQF

D gene: -
V gene: TRBV2
CDR3 length: 12
CDR3 protein: ASSVPGEGYGYT

D gene: TRBD1
V gene: TRBV6-1
CDR3 length: 12
CDR3 protein: ASSFPGQGYEQY

D gene: TRBD1
V gene: TRBV7-9
CDR3 length: 15
CDR3 protein: ASSSNYGTGPDSEAF

D gene: -
V gene: TRBV25-1
CDR3 length: 11
CDR3 protein: ASNRDAGYGYT

D gene: TRBD2
V gene: TRBV15
CDR3 length: 16
CDR3 protein: ATSRDLSRSGSDNEQF

D gene: TRBD2
V gene: TRBV2
CDR3 length: 8
CDR3 protein: ASKGLSQY

D gene: -
V gene: TRBV29-1
CDR3 length: 9
CDR3 protein: SVEWRDGYT

D gene: -
V gene: TRBV7-2
CDR3 length: 13
CDR3 protein: ASSLATFSNQPQH

D gene: TRBD1
V gene: TRBV5-6
CDR3 length: 11
CDR3 protein: ASSVQGAQPQH

D gene: TRBD1
V gene: TRBV19
CDR3 length: 12
CDR3 protein: ASSPGTGYNEQF

D gene: -
V gene: TRBV9
CDR3 length: 11
CDR3 protein: ASSVAGSYEQY

D gene: -
V gene: TRBV28
CDR3 length: 11
CDR3 protein: ASSGGTVAEAF

D gene: TRBD1
V gene: TRBV27
CDR3 length: 14
CDR3 protein: ASSKNLGQGVPPLH

D gene: -
V gene: TRBV7-9
CDR3 length: 14
CDR3 protein: ASSLVSTAGANVLT

D gene: -
V gene: TRBV6-1
CDR3 length: 12
CDR3 protein: ASSQRGYAYEQY

D gene: TRBD1
V gene: TRBV29-1
CDR3 length: 11
CDR3 protein: SGKQGLGNTIY